Listed below are T cell receptor beta chains from one sample, sequenced in a study of cytomegalovirus exposure and HLA in healthy donors. Generated by immunoSEQ multiplex PCR, the TCRdb table keeps only in-frame clones and is missing some. This sample's table reports approximately 72,000 clones. Sequencing used PBMCs. The source is a man aged 40-49 years in good health and CMV-seronegative. The CDR3 runs from the conserved cysteine through the conserved F or W. Fields, in order: V gene, CDR3 length, D gene, J gene, CDR3 DNA, CDR3 protein. A D gene is named only where the DNA matches it firmly.

>TRBV6-1|13|-|TRBJ2-7
TGTGCCAGCAGTGTTGACCGGGGGTCGGAGCAGTACTTC
CASSVDRGSEQYF
>TRBV30|15|TRBD1|TRBJ1-6
TGTGCCTGGAGTGTAACCAGGGGGATGAGTTCACCCCTCCACTTT
CAWSVTRGMSSPLHF
>TRBV6-5|13|-|TRBJ1-2
TGTGCCAGCAGTTACGAGGGCAGCTATGGCTACACCTTC
CASSYEGSYGYTF
>TRBV7-3|15|-|TRBJ2-1
TGTGCCAGCAGCTTTACTAGCAACGCTTACAATGAGCAGTTCTTC
CASSFTSNAYNEQFF
>TRBV6-5|14|-|TRBJ1-2
TGTGCCACCTACAGACGCCCGACTAAGGATGGCTACACCTTC
CATYRRPTKDGYTF
>TRBV4-1|15|TRBD2|TRBJ2-5
TGCGCCAGCAGCCAAGGGCGGGGGGACCAAGAGACCCAGTACTTC
CASSQGRGDQETQYF
>TRBV14|17|TRBD2|TRBJ2-3
TGTGCCAGCAGCCAATTAGGGACTACCTCCCGCACAGATACGCAGTATTTT
CASSQLGTTSRTDTQYF
>TRBV5-5|19|-|TRBJ1-5
TGTGCCAGCAGGAAGAGTCGGGACTCCCGCCGGGCAGGCAATCAGCCCCAGCATTTT
CASRKSRDSRRAGNQPQHF
>TRBV30|13|TRBD1|TRBJ2-7
TGTGCCTGGAGTTGGACAGGGTACTACGAGCAGTACTTC
CAWSWTGYYEQYF
>TRBV30|14|TRBD1|TRBJ2-5
TGTGCCTGGAAAAGGAGGGACAGGTCTCGTGAGCAGTACTTC
CAWKRRDRSREQYF
>TRBV5-4|13|-|TRBJ2-5
TGTGCCAGCAGCTCGGGGGTTCAAGAGACCCAGTACTTC
CASSSGVQETQYF
>TRBV7-2|16|TRBD1|TRBJ1-5
TGTGCCAGCAGCTCCGACGGACAGGGGCCGAATCAGCCCCAGCATTTT
CASSSDGQGPNQPQHF
>TRBV11-2|14|TRBD1|TRBJ2-7
TGTGCCAGCAGCTTAGGGAACCAGGGGGCTGGGCAGTACTTC
CASSLGNQGAGQYF
>TRBV28|14|TRBD2|TRBJ2-4
TGTGCCAGCAGTGTCAGGACTAGCGAAAACATTCAGTACTTC
CASSVRTSENIQYF
>TRBV5-8|15|-|TRBJ2-1
TGTGCCAGCAGCTTGGACCCGGGAACTTACAATGAGCAGTTCTTC
CASSLDPGTYNEQFF
>TRBV30|17|TRBD1|TRBJ1-5
TGTGCCTGGAGTGTACGTTGGCAGGGGGTCGACAATCAGCCCCAGCATTTT
CAWSVRWQGVDNQPQHF
>TRBV19|11|-|TRBJ1-1
TGTGCCAGTAGGTGGGACATTGAAGCTTTCTTT
CASRWDIEAFF
>TRBV4-1|13|-|TRBJ1-5
TGCGCCAGCAGCCAAGCCCAGGGACAACCCCAGCATTTT
CASSQAQGQPQHF
>TRBV18|13|-|TRBJ1-2
TGTGCCAGCTCACCAGACACAGTTTCTGGCTACACCTTC
CASSPDTVSGYTF
>TRBV9|11|-|TRBJ1-2
TGTGCCAGCAGCGTAGGTAATGGCTACACCTTC
CASSVGNGYTF
>TRBV30|15|-|TRBJ1-3
TGTGCCTGGAGTTACACGACAGTCTCTGGAAACACCATATATTTT
CAWSYTTVSGNTIYF
>TRBV6-5|15|-|TRBJ1-2
TGTGCCAGCAGTCCCCGGGGGGGGTCGGGCTATGGCTACACCTTC
CASSPRGGSGYGYTF
>TRBV6-5|14|-|TRBJ2-7
TGTGCCAGCAGTATAACAGGGAACCTGGGCGAGCAGTACTTC
CASSITGNLGEQYF
>TRBV9|14|-|TRBJ1-2
TGTGCCAGCAGCAGTAGTCCACTTAACTATGGCTACACCTTC
CASSSSPLNYGYTF
>TRBV11-2|15|TRBD1|TRBJ2-7
TGTGCCAGCAGCTCGAGGACAGGGAGCTCCTACGAGCAGTCCTTC
CASSSRTGSSYEQSF
>TRBV6-5|15|TRBD2|TRBJ2-7
TGTGCCAGCAGTTACAGGGATAGCGGGCCCTACGAGCAGTACTTC
CASSYRDSGPYEQYF
>TRBV30|12|-|TRBJ2-7
TGTGCCTGGAGTGTACTAAGCTACGAGCAGTACTTC
CAWSVLSYEQYF
>TRBV7-3|13|-|TRBJ1-2
TGTGCCAGCAGTCCTAATGAATCGGGGGGCTACACCTTC
CASSPNESGGYTF
>TRBV20-1|11|-|TRBJ2-5
TGCAGTGCTCGGACACCCGCAACCCAGTACTTC
CSARTPATQYF
>TRBV25-1|15|TRBD1|TRBJ1-6
TGTGCCAGCAGTGCGACAGGGGGTATTAATTCACCCCTCCACTTT
CASSATGGINSPLHF
>TRBV6-5|15|-|TRBJ2-7
TGTGCCAGCAGTTACCACGACAGAAACCCCTACGAGCAGTACTTC
CASSYHDRNPYEQYF
>TRBV30|15|-|TRBJ1-6
TGTGCCTGGAGTGTCGGGACAACCTATAATTCACCCCTCCACTTT
CAWSVGTTYNSPLHF
>TRBV6-1|14|-|TRBJ1-5
TGTGCCAGCACCCTTACAGGGTTCAATCAGCCCCAGCATTTT
CASTLTGFNQPQHF
>TRBV11-2|13|-|TRBJ1-2
TGTGCCAGCAGCCCCTCGGGGGACTATGGCTACACCTTC
CASSPSGDYGYTF
>TRBV5-8|16|-|TRBJ2-7
TGTGCCAGCAGTTTGAATCTAGCAGAGAGAAGATACGAGCAGTACTTC
CASSLNLAERRYEQYF
>TRBV7-8|13|-|TRBJ2-7
TGTGCCAGCAGCAAACGTACAGGGTACGAGCAGTACTTC
CASSKRTGYEQYF
>TRBV19|13|TRBD1|TRBJ2-5
TGTGCCAGTAGTAGTCAGGGGGCCCGGCCCCAGTACTTC
CASSSQGARPQYF
>TRBV6-4|15|TRBD2|TRBJ2-3
TGTGCCAGCAGTGACGGGACTAGCGGGGGAGATACGCAGTATTTT
CASSDGTSGGDTQYF
>TRBV14|16|TRBD1|TRBJ2-6
TGTGCCAGCAGCCGCAATTACAGGGGTGGGGCCAACGTCCTGACTTTC
CASSRNYRGGANVLTF
>TRBV7-2|15|TRBD2|TRBJ2-1
TGTGCCAGCAGCTTAGCACTAGCGGGGGGATACGAGCAGTTCTTC
CASSLALAGGYEQFF
>TRBV2|16|TRBD1|TRBJ2-4
TGTGCCAGCAGTGTCCGACAGGGTCTAGCCAAAAACATTCAGTACTTC
CASSVRQGLAKNIQYF
>TRBV10-2|16|TRBD1|TRBJ1-1
TGCGCCAGCAGTGATACGGGACAGGGGCCCAACACTGAAGCTTTCTTT
CASSDTGQGPNTEAFF
>TRBV4-1|18|-|TRBJ1-5
TGCGCCAGCAGCCAAGATGTTTCTCGGGGGGATAGCAATCAGCCCCAGCATTTT
CASSQDVSRGDSNQPQHF
>TRBV7-9|15|TRBD1|TRBJ1-4
TGTGCCAGCAGCGTTATGGGTAGGGACAGAGAAAAACTGTTTTTT
CASSVMGRDREKLFF
>TRBV6-1|15|TRBD2|TRBJ2-7
TGTGCCAGCAGGGAACTAGCGGGGGCCCCAACTAACTCGTACTTC
CASRELAGAPTNSYF
>TRBV6-1|17|TRBD2|TRBJ2-7
TGTGCCAGCAGAGAAAACCTAGCGGGGGGCGGAACATACGAGCAGTACTTC
CASRENLAGGGTYEQYF
>TRBV30|13|TRBD1|TRBJ1-1
TGTGCCTGGAGTGTAACAGGGGGGACTGAAGCTTTCTTT
CAWSVTGGTEAFF
>TRBV9|16|-|TRBJ1-6
TGTGCCAGCAGCGTAACCAAGACCTTAGGGGGTTCACCCCTCCACTTT
CASSVTKTLGGSPLHF
>TRBV30|14|-|TRBJ1-1
TGTGCCTGGAGTGAGGGCAGGGAGAACACTGAAGCTTTCTTT
CAWSEGRENTEAFF
>TRBV11-2|12|-|TRBJ2-1
TGTGCCAGCAGCTCAAATTACAATGAGCAGTTCTTC
CASSSNYNEQFF
>TRBV11-1|16|TRBD1|TRBJ2-5
TGTGCCAGCAGCAATAGACAGGGGGCAGATGGGGAGACCCAGTACTTC
CASSNRQGADGETQYF
>TRBV7-9|14|TRBD1|TRBJ1-2
TGTGCCAGCAGCCGGGGACAGGCGGACTATGGCTACACCTTC
CASSRGQADYGYTF
>TRBV4-1|17|-|TRBJ1-3
TGCGCCAGCAGCTTAAGGGCGACGGGTGAGGGTGGAAACACCATATATTTT
CASSLRATGEGGNTIYF
>TRBV4-2|16|TRBD1|TRBJ1-2
TGTGCCAGCAGCCAAGATTCGGCAGGGGGTCTCTATGGCTACACCTTC
CASSQDSAGGLYGYTF
>TRBV5-1|16|TRBD2|TRBJ2-1
TGCGCCAGCAGCCTGGAAGGGACTAGCGGGGGGGGTGAGCAGTTCTTC
CASSLEGTSGGGEQFF